This TCR beta chain was identified in a study of response to subunit inactivated influenza vaccine. CDR1 and CDR2 from the germline V gene are DFQATT and SNEGSKA (reference sequence). The CDR3 consists of 15 residues. V gave up 5 bases and J gave up 7 bases; unmatched junction bases: 13. TCRdb recomputed calls from the RT-PCR reads with MiXCR, one row per CDR3 protein. This table has 550,000 to 800,000 distinct CDR3 sequences, 15% to 18% appearing once. This clonotype occurred once. This TCR derives from a man in his fifties or sixties who received an inactivated influenza vaccine. The chain recombines TRBV20-1 with TRBJ2-1, with 8 bases aligning to TRBD2. This sample comprised PBMCs from blood, obtained about 12 days after vaccination. The CDR3 DNA reads as TGCAGTGCTGTTACCGGGACTAGTGTGGGGAATGAGCAGTTCTTC. Amino acid sequence: CSAVTGTSVGNEQFF.